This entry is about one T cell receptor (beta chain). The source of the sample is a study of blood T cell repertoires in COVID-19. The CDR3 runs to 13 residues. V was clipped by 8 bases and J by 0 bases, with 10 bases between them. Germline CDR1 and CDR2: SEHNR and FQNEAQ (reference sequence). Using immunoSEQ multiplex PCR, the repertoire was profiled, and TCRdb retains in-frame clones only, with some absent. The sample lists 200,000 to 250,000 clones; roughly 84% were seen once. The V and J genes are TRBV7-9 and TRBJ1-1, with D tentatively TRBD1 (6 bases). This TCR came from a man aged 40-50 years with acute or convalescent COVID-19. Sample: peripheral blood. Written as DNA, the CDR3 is TGTGCCAGCTCAGGGGATTTGAACACTGAAGCTTTCTTT. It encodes CASSGDLNTEAFF.